This T cell receptor (beta chain) was captured in a study of blood T cell repertoires in COVID-19 (dated by TCRdb to 2020 to 2021). Concerning the study at large: Collaborator samples came from the United States, Italy and Spain and covered acute and convalescent phases of COVID-19. The material from the prospective study consisted of cDNA or gDNA derived from T cells, B-cell-depleted T cells, or PBMCs. Deeply sampled blood TCRbeta repertoires from subjects exposed to, actively infected with, or recovered from COVID-19 were included in the dataset. The repertoires were released in a freely available public database meant as a resource for research on the immune response to SARS-CoV-2. The samples were drawn from the first 160 participants of the ongoing ImmuneRACE study and from some 1,300 subjects provided by 6 global collaborators. Nearly every sample came with metadata listing a de-identified subject ID, COVID-19 status, age in years and sex. Where available, HLA class I and class II types were obtained from metadata supplied by the sample provider rather than from assay-based typing. What the authors observed across the whole study: The quantity of clinical and demographic metadata differed by source and by participant and was supplied without curation.

The cysteine opens and the phenylalanine closes a CDR3 of 12 amino acids. The DNA shown is the 36-base CDR3, in frame from base 1. The germline V gene (reference sequence) gives CDR1 as LGHDT and CDR2 as YNNKEL. The junction carries 9 bases between V and J, which are trimmed by 4 bases and 6 bases respectively. Points on this clone: This receptor's antigen is unknown. It has no much larger one-base neighbor in the sample; base qualities were not kept.

TCRbeta CDR3 regions were amplified from genomic DNA by means of the immunoSEQ Assay, a bias-controlled multiplex PCR. The published analysis was carried out like this. Within the assay, amplification of reference gene primers was used to estimate how many nucleated cells each sample contained. Sequence reads were collapsed and filtered to measure the absolute abundance of every unique TCRbeta CDR3 rearrangement. For each sample, productive Simpson clonality was calculated as the square root of Simpson's diversity index across productive rearrangements. TCRdb took over this immuneACCESS table, retaining in-frame rearrangements with V and J assigned. Such tables are incomplete; in checked studies, under half of the missing clones stem from an unresolved V gene, and the remainder is unexplained. The D gene and trimming were derived from the DNA, and the V and J assignments and clone size from that table. Here the sample has about 140,000 clones; about three quarters occur a single time. The ten most abundant clones make up roughly 14% of the sample.

Each collaborating institution followed its own protocols to collect whole blood in K2EDTA tubes. For TCRbeta analysis, collaborator samples were shipped as frozen whole blood, as isolated PBMCs, or as DNA extracted from either sample type. The V and J genes are TRBV3-1 (or the pseudogene TRBV3-2) and TRBJ1-2; a weak D assignment points to TRBD1 (6 bases agree). The origin of this receptor is an elderly man with acute or convalescent COVID-19. The sample comprised peripheral blood. The CDR3 in this case is CASSLGQNGYTF. DNA sequence: TGTGCCAGCAGCCTCGGACAGAATGGCTACACCTTC.